This is a list of T cell receptor beta chains from one sample in a study of T cell changes during pregnancy in multiple sclerosis. This table comes from immunoSEQ multiplex PCR, and its TCRdb copy is limited to in-frame clones, with some not included. The sample gives about 33,000 clones, around 90% of which show up once; roughly 2.8% is in the top ten. The sample was CD4+ T cells from peripheral blood mononuclear cells, taken in the third trimester of pregnancy. All receptors derive from a female donor in good health, enrolled as a control in a pregnancy study. The CDR3 runs from the conserved cysteine through the conserved F or W. The D gene is left open where the match is weak. Clone size is shown for a subset of rows, as once, few, many or a class of expanded clone.

j_gene,d_gene,abundance,v_gene,CDR3nt,CDR3aa
TRBJ2-2,TRBD2,NA,TRBV29-1,TGCAGCGCCAGGACTAGCGCAAACACCGGGGAGCTGTTTTTT,CSARTSANTGELFF
TRBJ1-1,NA,NA,TRBV7-2,TGTGCCAGCAGCTTATTGGAGGGTCGAGCTTTCTTT,CASSLLEGRAFF
TRBJ2-1,NA,NA,TRBV6-6,TGTGCCAGCGGGAGAATCGGCTACAATGAGCAGTTCTTC,CASGRIGYNEQFF
TRBJ1-2,TRBD1,NA,TRBV5-1,TGCGCCAGCAGCTTCGACAGGGCAATCTATGGCTACACCTTC,CASSFDRAIYGYTF
TRBJ2-5,TRBD2,NA,TRBV6-6,TGTGCCAGCAGTTACTCGATTGGGGGGGGAAGCGGGCAGTACTTC,CASSYSIGGGSGQYF
TRBJ2-5,NA,NA,TRBV5-1,TGCGCCAGCAGCCCCGGGGCGGAGGGGGAGACCCAGTACTTC,CASSPGAEGETQYF
TRBJ1-1,NA,NA,TRBV6-5,TGTGCCAGCAGTCACAGGACCACTGAAGCTTTCTTT,CASSHRTTEAFF
TRBJ1-6,TRBD1,once,TRBV10-3,TGTGCCATCAGCCTAACCGGGACAGATAATTCACCCCTCCACTTT,CAISLTGTDNSPLHF
TRBJ1-4,NA,NA,TRBV4-1,TGCGCCAGCAGCCGGGAGTCACGTAATGAAAAACTGTTTTTT,CASSRESRNEKLFF
TRBJ2-5,TRBD1,NA,TRBV7-3,TGTGCCAGCAGCTTACTGGGACAGGGGATAGAGACCCAGTACTTC,CASSLLGQGIETQYF
TRBJ2-1,TRBD2,NA,TRBV2,TGTGCCAGCAGGGCCCTAGCGGGAGCGGGGAATGAGCAGTTCTTC,CASRALAGAGNEQFF
TRBJ1-6,NA,NA,TRBV6-5,TGTGCCAGCAGTTTGGGGACACTCCGTGATAATTCACCCCTCCACTTT,CASSLGTLRDNSPLHF
TRBJ2-1,TRBD2,once,TRBV9,TGTGCCAGCAGCGTAGGGGGCGGGGGGATCCTTTCGGATGAGCAGTTCTTC,CASSVGGGGILSDEQFF
TRBJ2-7,TRBD2,NA,TRBV5-3,TGTGCCAGAAGCCTGACGATAGGGACTATCACCTACGAGCAGTACTTC,CARSLTIGTITYEQYF
TRBJ2-2,NA,NA,TRBV7-2,TGTGCCAGCAGCTCGGAAAAGCGAAACACCGGGGAGCTGTTTTTT,CASSSEKRNTGELFF
TRBJ2-7,NA,NA,TRBV4-1,TGCGCCAGCAGCCGGTGGCGGGCTGACGAGCAGTACTTC,CASSRWRADEQYF
TRBJ2-7,NA,NA,TRBV5-4,TGTGCCAGCAGCTTGTCACCCCCGACAGTTTCCTACGAGCAGTACTTC,CASSLSPPTVSYEQYF
TRBJ2-2,TRBD1,few,TRBV28,TGTGCCAGCAGTTTAGAGGGGGCGCAGAACACCGGGGAGCTGTTTTTT,CASSLEGAQNTGELFF
TRBJ2-1,TRBD1,NA,TRBV2,TGTGCCAGCAGTGCCGGGACAGGGATCTACAATGAGCAGTTCTTC,CASSAGTGIYNEQFF
TRBJ1-5,NA,NA,TRBV21-1,TGTGCCAGGTTAGATGGGACAGTGACGACTCATCAGCCCCAGCATTTT,CARLDGTVTTHQPQHF
TRBJ2-1,TRBD2,NA,TRBV7-9,TGTGCCAGCAGCTCCCGACTAGCGGGAGATGAGCAGTTCTTC,CASSSRLAGDEQFF
TRBJ1-4,TRBD1,NA,TRBV10-2,TGCGCCAGCAGACAAAGGACAGGACGGGAGGAAAAACTGTTTTTT,CASRQRTGREEKLFF
TRBJ2-1,NA,NA,TRBV11-2,TGTGCCAGCAGCTTAGAAGGGAGCTCCTACAATGAGCAGTTCTTC,CASSLEGSSYNEQFF
TRBJ2-1,NA,NA,TRBV5-5,TGTGCCAGCAGCCGCAGTTTGTACAATGAGCAGTTCTTC,CASSRSLYNEQFF
TRBJ2-2,TRBD2,NA,TRBV5-1,TGCGCCAGCAGCTTGGTTCTTTGGGAGACTAGCCCAACCGGGGAGCTGTTTTTT,CASSLVLWETSPTGELFF
TRBJ1-2,TRBD1,NA,TRBV5-6,TGTGCCAGCAGCTTGGAATCGGTAGGGGGCTCTGGCTACACCTTC,CASSLESVGGSGYTF
TRBJ2-5,TRBD2,NA,TRBV30,TGTGCCTGGACTCCCGGAGCGGGAGGGTTGGAGACCCAGTACTTC,CAWTPGAGGLETQYF
TRBJ1-2,TRBD1,NA,TRBV7-9,TGTGCCAGCAGCCTGGACAGGGATAATGGCTACACCTTC,CASSLDRDNGYTF
TRBJ1-6,TRBD1,NA,TRBV28,TGTGCCAGCAGTTTCGAGGGGGCGGATAATTCACCCCTCCACTTT,CASSFEGADNSPLHF
TRBJ1-1,NA,NA,TRBV6-1,TGTGCCAGCAGTGAATTCCGGAACACTGAAGCTTTCTTT,CASSEFRNTEAFF
TRBJ1-1,NA,once,TRBV7-2,TGTGCCAGCAGCTTACGTACCGGGGGAGAGGCTGAAGCTTTCTTT,CASSLRTGGEAEAFF
TRBJ2-3,NA,NA,TRBV6-7,TGTGCCAGCAGTTACTATCTAGGGGTCCCGGGCCCAGATACGCAGTATTTT,CASSYYLGVPGPDTQYF
TRBJ2-7,NA,NA,TRBV28,TGTGCCAGCAGTTTTCCCTGGGGCGCTAGCTCCTACGAGCAGTACTTC,CASSFPWGASSYEQYF
TRBJ2-2,NA,NA,TRBV30,TGTGCCTGGAGTGTACACGCGAACACCGGGGAGCTGTTTTTT,CAWSVHANTGELFF
TRBJ2-2,NA,NA,TRBV28,TGTGCCAGCAGTCACCGTTACTACACCGGGGAGCTGTTTTTT,CASSHRYYTGELFF
TRBJ1-6,TRBD1,NA,TRBV6-1,TGTGCCAGCAGTGAGACCGGACAGGGGCGATCACCCCTCCACTTT,CASSETGQGRSPLHF
TRBJ2-1,NA,NA,TRBV5-8,TGTGCCAGCAGCTGGGGGAGGACGCGGAACAATGAGCAGTTCTTC,CASSWGRTRNNEQFF
TRBJ1-1,TRBD1,NA,TRBV5-1,TGCGCCAGCAGCAAACAAACAGGGGGGAGCACTGAAGCTTTCTTT,CASSKQTGGSTEAFF
TRBJ2-7,TRBD1,NA,TRBV7-9,TGTGCCAGCAGCTTAGGTGGGACAGGGGGCGAGCAGTACTTC,CASSLGGTGGEQYF
TRBJ2-2,TRBD2,NA,TRBV7-3,TGTGCCAGCAGCTTAGGCGGGGGCGGGGAGCTGTTTTTT,CASSLGGGGELFF
TRBJ2-5,TRBD1,NA,TRBV28,TGTGCCAGCAGCATCAGACAGGGGGGAATAGAGACCCAGTACTTC,CASSIRQGGIETQYF
TRBJ2-3,NA,NA,TRBV11-3,TGTGCCAGCAGCTTAGGACAGGTTAGCACAGATACGCAGTATTTT,CASSLGQVSTDTQYF
TRBJ2-2,NA,NA,TRBV6-5,TGTGCCAGCAGAGCCGGGACACAGAACACCGGGGAGCTGTTTTTT,CASRAGTQNTGELFF
TRBJ2-6,NA,NA,TRBV4-1,TGCGCCAGCAGGGGTTACAAGGGGGCTGGGGCCAACGTCCTGACTTTC,CASRGYKGAGANVLTF
TRBJ1-6,TRBD1,NA,TRBV30,TGTGCCTGGAGTTGGGACAGGGCCGGATCACCCCTCCACTTT,CAWSWDRAGSPLHF
TRBJ2-5,NA,NA,TRBV27,TGTGCCAGCAGTTCCAGCGCAGAGACCCAGTACTTC,CASSSSAETQYF
TRBJ1-2,TRBD1,NA,TRBV5-5,TGTGCCAGCAGCTTCTCTCTTACAGGGGGCGGAGGCTACACCTTC,CASSFSLTGGGGYTF
TRBJ1-5,NA,NA,TRBV6-1,TGTGCCAGCAGTGATGTCAGGGCCCGCAATCAGCCCCAGCATTTT,CASSDVRARNQPQHF
TRBJ1-1,NA,NA,TRBV11-2,TGTGCCAGCAGCTTAAACAGGGTCTTGACTGAAGCTTTCTTT,CASSLNRVLTEAFF
TRBJ1-2,NA,NA,TRBV4-1,TGCGCCAGCAGCTCGACAGGCAGGACGAACTATGGCTACACCTTC,CASSSTGRTNYGYTF
TRBJ2-5,TRBD2,NA,TRBV28,TGTGCCAGCAGGCCGCTACTAGCGGGGCAAGAGACCCAGTACTTC,CASRPLLAGQETQYF
TRBJ2-7,TRBD2,NA,TRBV5-1,TGCGCCAGCAGCGCCCGGGACTATTCCTACGAGCAGTACTTC,CASSARDYSYEQYF
TRBJ1-2,TRBD1,NA,TRBV28,TGTGCCATCGGACAGGGAGCTAACTATGGCTACACCTTC,CAIGQGANYGYTF
TRBJ2-7,TRBD2,NA,TRBV13,TGTGCCAGCAGCTTACCGGGAGGGTCCTACGAGCAGTACTTC,CASSLPGGSYEQYF
TRBJ2-2,NA,NA,TRBV2,TGTGCCAGCAGCCAGAACGGGAGAACCGGGGAGCTGTTTTTT,CASSQNGRTGELFF
TRBJ1-3,NA,NA,TRBV18,TGTGCCAGCTCACCGGGGGGAGTCGGAAACACCATATATTTT,CASSPGGVGNTIYF
TRBJ2-3,NA,NA,TRBV18,TGTGCCAGCTCACCCAGACAGGTTAGCACAGATACGCAGTATTTT,CASSPRQVSTDTQYF
TRBJ2-3,NA,once,TRBV7-8,TGTGCCAGCAGCTCGTCAGGGGTACCCGATACGCAGTATTTT,CASSSSGVPDTQYF
TRBJ2-7,TRBD2,NA,TRBV2,TGTGCCAGCAGTGAAGACACGGGGGGTCTCTCCTACGAGCAGTACTTC,CASSEDTGGLSYEQYF